The entry below describes one TCR beta chain. The antigen remains unidentified. Trimming at V came to 5 bases and at J to 2 bases, leaving 5 bases not matched to a gene. The CDR3 sequence is 14 residues long. The germline V gene has CDR1 SGHVS and CDR2 FQNEAQ. This sample is part of a study of shared clonotypes between healthy human individuals. Study findings and constraints: Represented diversity (both genetic and exposure-history) was limited by the small number of donors. Investigators collected only blood, and repertoires in tissues likely differ.

Naivety among CD8 cells was defined by CD45RO negativity and positive CCR7 selection, thereby excluding terminally differentiated effector memory CD45RA+ cells. TCRdb's table, derived via immunoSEQ multiplex PCR, lists solely in-frame clones and lacks some. The data contain hundreds of thousands of clones, about 98% of them singletons. The rearrangement joins TRBV7-8 to TRBJ1-1; TRBD1 matches at 7 bases. The clonotype originates from a man aged 25 to 40 in good health. Input material: naive CD8+ T cells sorted from blood. The CDR3 is CASSGTGANTEAFF. The CDR3 region has the DNA TGTGCCAGCAGCGGAACAGGGGCAAACACTGAAGCTTTCTTT. Based on the CDR3 plus reference TRBV7-8 and TRBJ1-1, the full variable domain is GAGVSQSPRYKVAKRGQDVALRCDPISGHVSLFWYQQALGQGPEFLTYFQNEAQLDKSGLPSDRFFAERPEGSVSTLKIQRTQQEDSAVYLCASSGTGANTEAFFGQGTRLTVV.